A selection of T cell receptor beta chains follows, all from one sample in a study of OX40 agonist ivuxolimab in advanced cancers. The repertoire was sequenced with immunoSEQ multiplex PCR; TCRdb's copy has only in-frame clones and lacks some. The sample records 98,000 or so clones, more than 85% being singletons. The specimen was CD4+ or CD8+ T cells sorted from blood, collected in a trial of the OX40 agonist ivuxolimab. The receptor source for this set is an adult with an advanced solid tumor such as melanoma, head and neck, liver or kidney cancer. CDR3s include the opening cysteine and the closing phenylalanine or tryptophan. D genes are given only for firm matches. Not every row has a clone size; where given, it reads once, few, many or a size class.

d_call	v_call	clone_size	j_call	cdr3_aa	cdr3_nt
TRBD2	TRBV13	NA	TRBJ2-1	CASSLAGGHYNEQFF	TGTGCCAGCAGCTTAGCGGGAGGCCATTACAATGAGCAGTTCTTC
TRBD1	TRBV5-1	NA	TRBJ1-1	CASSSGQLNTEAFF	TGCGCCAGCAGCTCGGGACAGTTAAACACTGAAGCTTTCTTT
NA	TRBV7-2	NA	TRBJ1-3	CASSLGGNTIYF	TGTGCCAGCAGCTTAGGTGGAAACACCATATATTTT
NA	TRBV7-2	NA	TRBJ2-2	CASGPFSLTNTGELFF	TGTGCCAGCGGACCTTTCTCGCTTACTAACACCGGGGAGCTGTTTTTT
NA	TRBV7-2	NA	TRBJ1-1	CASSSPGAEAFF	TGTGCCAGCAGCAGCCCCGGGGCTGAAGCTTTCTTT
TRBD1	TRBV18	NA	TRBJ1-5	CASSLDRVSNQPQHF	TGTGCCAGCTCACTGGACAGGGTAAGCAATCAGCCCCAGCATTTT
NA	TRBV2	NA	TRBJ1-2	CASSEEGRLNYGYTF	TGTGCCAGCAGTGAAGAGGGACGGCTGAACTATGGCTACACCTTC
NA	TRBV4-2	NA	TRBJ2-5	CASSQGTQVEETQYF	TGTGCCAGCAGCCAAGGAACCCAGGTGGAGGAGACCCAGTACTTC
TRBD1	TRBV10-3	few	TRBJ1-2	CAITRQGDNYGYTF	TGTGCCATCACCCGACAGGGGGATAACTATGGCTACACCTTC
NA	TRBV18	NA	TRBJ2-1	CASSREWDEQFF	TGTGCCAGCTCCCGGGAGTGGGATGAGCAGTTCTTC
NA	TRBV7-2	NA	TRBJ2-5	CASSLVEANPQYF	TGTGCCAGCAGCTTAGTAGAGGCCAATCCCCAGTACTTC
NA	TRBV7-9	NA	TRBJ2-3	CASSPSGATDTQYF	TGTGCCAGCAGCCCGTCCGGGGCCACAGATACGCAGTATTTT
TRBD2	TRBV5-1	NA	TRBJ2-1	CASRSGNSYNEQFF	TGCGCCAGCAGGAGCGGGAACTCCTACAATGAGCAGTTCTTC
NA	TRBV7-2	few	TRBJ2-7	CASSFSGTEAYEQYF	TGTGCCAGCAGCTTTAGCGGTACGGAGGCGTACGAGCAGTACTTC
NA	TRBV19	NA	TRBJ2-5	CASSPGGLAEGRQETQYF	TGTGCCAGTAGTCCCGGGGGGCTCGCGGAGGGGAGGCAAGAGACCCAGTACTTC
NA	TRBV19	NA	TRBJ2-2	CASTQGSYTGELFF	TGTGCCAGTACCCAGGGGAGTTACACCGGGGAGCTGTTTTTT
NA	TRBV7-9	NA	TRBJ1-5	CASSLGGTDQPQHF	TGTGCCAGCAGCTTAGGGGGGACCGATCAGCCCCAGCATTTT
NA	TRBV19	NA	TRBJ1-5	CASSIRIGNQPQHF	TGTGCCAGTAGTATACGAATTGGCAATCAGCCCCAGCATTTT
NA	TRBV6-5	NA	TRBJ2-3	CASSSLVTGSTDTQYF	TGTGCCAGCAGTTCCCTCGTCACAGGGAGCACAGATACGCAGTATTTT
TRBD1	TRBV29-1	NA	TRBJ2-3	CSVDNRDRDGTDTQYF	TGCAGCGTTGACAATAGGGACAGGGACGGCACAGATACGCAGTATTTT
NA	TRBV2	NA	TRBJ2-2	CASSSGFTGELFF	TGTGCCAGCAGTTCAGGGTTCACCGGGGAGCTGTTTTTT
NA	TRBV6-1	NA	TRBJ1-4	CASSLDLTRREKLFF	TGTGCCAGCAGCCTAGACTTAACCAGGAGAGAAAAACTGTTTTTT